The 24 T cell receptor beta chains listed next were all sequenced from one sample in a study of T cell responses to AZD1222 COVID-19 vaccine. Profiling relied on immunoSEQ multiplex PCR, and the TCRdb table lists in-frame clones only, not all of them. Of 85,000 to 90,000 clones in the sample, approximately 85% are singletons; the top ten hold 5.8%. The source material was peripheral blood, sampled on day 0 of AZD1222 vaccination. These receptors came from an adult in good health.

The rearrangement joins TRBV19 to TRBJ2-3; 14 nucleotides match TRBD2. J gave up 5 bases and V 5 bases, and 6 bases lay outside the gene matches. Germline CDR1 reads LNHDA; CDR2 reads SQIVND (reference sequence). This CDR3 is 16 amino acids long. CDR3 sequence (DNA): TGTGCCAGTAGTTCGGGACTAGCGGGAGCGGTAGATACGCAGTATTTT. Amino acids: CASSSGLAGAVDTQYF.

This clone was counted only a few times. This chain uses TRBV18 with TRBJ1-5; D may be TRBD1 (5 bases). Germline CDR1 is KGHSH and CDR2 is LQKENI. This CDR3 has 15 residues. V was cut by 4 bases and J by 2 bases, with 12 bases left in between. The CDR3 DNA sequence: TGTGCCAGCTCACTTGGGGGATCCGGCAATCAGCCCCAGCATTTT. Translated, it gives CASSLGGSGNQPQHF.

The J gene is TRBJ2-2, the V gene TRBV29-1; 8 positions agree with TRBD1. V shed 6 bases and J 7 bases; nucleotides not matched to a gene: 10. CDR3 length: 14 residues. The germline V gene encodes CDR1 SQVTM and CDR2 ANQGSEA. The CDR3: CSVRLQGVGGELFF. The DNA for the CDR3 is TGCAGCGTCCGCCTACAGGGGGTTGGCGGGGAGCTGTTTTTT.

This rearrangement joins TRBV28 to TRBJ2-3; TRBD2 aligns across 12 bases. CDR3 size: 15 residues. V shed 5 bases, J shed 7 bases, and the junction held 7 bases outside the gene matches. Germline-derived CDR1 and CDR2 are MDHEN and SYDVKM. The CDR3 reads CASSATSGSSYTQYF. The DNA for the CDR3 is TGTGCCAGCAGTGCGACTAGCGGGAGCTCGTATACGCAGTATTTT.

This chain links TRBV29-1 with TRBJ1-2; D may be TRBD1 (5 bases). CDR1 SQVTM and CDR2 ANQGSEA come from the germline V gene. Deletions cut 6 bases from V and 3 bases from J, with 11 bases between. CDR3 length: 12 amino acids. In DNA, the CDR3 is TGCAGCGTCCGGGACCGCTACTATGGCTACACCTTC. Translation: CSVRDRYYGYTF. The full variable domain, completed using reference TRBV29-1 and TRBJ1-2, is SAVISQKPSRDICQRGTSLTIQCQVDSQVTMMFWYRQQPGQSLTLIATANQGSEATYESGFVIDKFPISRPNLTFSTLTVSNMSPEDSSIYLCSVRDRYYGYTFGSGTRLTVV.

Only a few counts were recorded for this clone. The chain recombines TRBV5-1 with TRBJ2-7, with 9 bases identical to TRBD1. V lost 1 base, J lost 5 bases, and 10 bases stayed unmatched. CDR3 size: 16 residues. From germline, CDR1 is SGHRS and CDR2 YFSETQ. The CDR3 region has the DNA TGCGCCAGCAGCTTGACGCCCGGACAGGGGATCCACGAGCAGTACTTC. This translates into CASSLTPGQGIHEQYF.

The V and J genes are TRBV5-1 and TRBJ1-2; D might be TRBD1 (5 bases). The V end was cut by 3 bases, the J end by 6 bases, with 12 bases between. CDR3 length equals 13 residues. The V gene's germline CDR1 is SGHRS and CDR2 YFSETQ. CDR3 sequence reads: CASSSSEGHGYTF. The CDR3 nucleotides are TGCGCCAGCAGCTCATCCGAGGGGCATGGCTACACCTTC.

This sequence joins TRBV18 and TRBJ1-1; maybe TRBD1 (6 bases). This CDR3 has 14 residues. Trimming shortened V by 3 bases and J by 3 bases, and 11 bases separated the two germline ends. From germline, CDR1 is KGHSH and CDR2 LQKENI. The CDR3 DNA sequence: TGTGCCAGCTCACCCGACAGGCGAGACACTGAAGCTTTCTTT. This gives the protein CASSPDRRDTEAFF.

The chain recombines TRBV4-1 with TRBJ2-7, with D perhaps matching TRBD1 (6 bases). This CDR3 is built from 14 residues. The germline gives CDR1 MGHRA, CDR2 YSYEKL. V gave up 4 bases and J gave up 0 bases, with 10 bases separating them. The CDR3 nucleotides are TGCGCCAGCAGCCCCCGGGACAACTCCTACGAGCAGTACTTC. Its translation: CASSPRDNSYEQYF.

With respect to this clone: The same CDR3 is also encoded by other DNA sequences in this sample. The chain links TRBV24-1 to TRBJ2-5; D possibly corresponds to TRBD1 (6 bases). CDR3 length equals 15 residues. CDR1 and CDR2 (germline): KGHDR, SFDVKD. Trimming shortened V by 4 bases and J by 0 bases, and 11 bases separated the two germline ends. The CDR3 loop is CATSDPDRYQETQYF. Here the CDR3 DNA reads TGTGCCACCAGTGACCCTGACAGGTACCAAGAGACCCAGTACTTC.

The rearrangement joins TRBV7-3 to TRBJ2-3; 11 bases match TRBD2. V lost 5 bases, J lost 0 bases, and 4 bases stayed unmatched. Germline V CDR1 and CDR2: SGHTA, FQGTGA. This CDR3 contains 16 residues. The CDR3 is CASSQIAGGSTDTQYF. Written as DNA, the CDR3 is TGTGCCAGCAGCCAGATAGCGGGAGGGAGCACAGATACGCAGTATTTT.

The rearrangement joins TRBV5-1 to TRBJ2-3, with 8 nucleotides matching TRBD2. The V segment lost 0 bases and the J segment 3 bases; nucleotides outside the gene matches: 3. CDR1 is SGHRS, CDR2 YFSETQ, per germline. The CDR3 loop spans 15 amino acids. The CDR3 is CASSLGTSYTDTQYF. The DNA of the CDR3 is TGCGCCAGCAGCTTGGGGACTAGCTATACAGATACGCAGTATTTT.

This chain connects TRBV7-3 to TRBJ1-1; possibly TRBD1 for D (6 bases). This CDR3 is built from 13 residues. From germline, CDR1 is SGHTA and CDR2 FQGTGA. The V gene lost 6 bases and the J gene lost 5 bases, with 13 bases spanning the gap. CDR3 DNA: TGTGCCAGCAGGGAACAGGGTGAGACTGAAGCTTTCTTT. Translated, it gives CASREQGETEAFF.

The rearrangement links TRBV30 to TRBJ1-3, with D uncertain. V lost 2 bases and J 2 bases, leaving 10 bases between the germline ends. The length of the CDR3 is 14 residues. Germline CDR1 is GTSNPN and CDR2 is SVGIG (reference sequence). The chain's CDR3 is CAWSIWGTGNTIYF. The CDR3 DNA reads as TGTGCCTGGAGTATCTGGGGTACTGGAAACACCATATATTTT.

The sample holds one count of this clone. This chain links TRBV6-4 with TRBJ2-1; 10 nucleotides align to TRBD2. This CDR3 is 17 amino acids long. V was pared by 0 bases and J by 5 bases, with 7 bases of the junction left unmatched. Per the germline V gene, CDR1 is MRHNA and CDR2 is SNTAGT. In nucleotides, the CDR3 is TGTGCCAGCAGTGACTCGGGGCTAGCGGGAGATGACAATGAGCAGTTCTTC. Its translation is CASSDSGLAGDDNEQFF.

The count of this clone is one. The chain joins TRBV27 to TRBJ2-7; no reliable D call. Germline V lookup: CDR1 MNHEY, CDR2 SMNVEV (reference sequence). This CDR3 is 15 amino acids long. Trimming removed 3 bases from V and 6 bases from J, with 18 bases in between. CDR3 region: CASSFEQTVVSEQYF. The CDR3 DNA reads TGTGCCAGCAGTTTCGAACAAACGGTGGTATCCGAGCAGTACTTC.

The genes are TRBV10-3 and TRBJ1-1; no clear D. The germline V and J ends were trimmed by 0 bases and 5 bases, with 4 bases remaining between them. Germline CDR1 and CDR2: ENHRY and SYGVKD. CDR3 size: 12 residues. CDR3 in amino acids: CAISESGTEAFF. DNA of the CDR3: TGTGCCATCAGTGAGTCGGGGACTGAAGCTTTCTTT.

The rearrangement uses TRBV4-2 and TRBJ2-2; 9 bases line up with TRBD1. With 0 bases clipped from V and 4 bases from J, the junction kept 6 bases outside the gene matches. Germline CDR1 LGHNA, CDR2 YNFKEQ. The CDR3 is 17 residues long. CDR3 coding DNA: TGTGCCAGCAGCCAAGAGGTGGACAGGGGCCGCACCGGGGAGCTGTTTTTT. This sequence encodes CASSQEVDRGRTGELFF.

This rearrangement joins TRBV28 to TRBJ2-2; the match to TRBD1 covers 7 bases. The germline gives CDR1 MDHEN, CDR2 SYDVKM. The trim removed 6 bases at V and 6 bases at J, leaving 7 bases unmatched. The CDR3 sequence is 14 residues long. Here the CDR3 reads CASSIPGGSGELFF. The CDR3 DNA follows: TGTGCCAGCAGCATTCCAGGGGGATCCGGGGAGCTGTTTTTT.

The sample holds one count of this clone. The rearrangement uses TRBV9 and TRBJ2-1; 7 bases match TRBD1. Per germline, CDR1 SGDLS and CDR2 YYNGEE. The V and J ends lost 4 bases and 6 bases, in that order; junction bases with no gene match: 13. The CDR3 has 16 amino acids. CDR3 sequence reads: CASSPKDRVRGNEQFF. In nucleotides, the CDR3 is TGTGCCAGCAGCCCAAAAGACAGGGTCAGGGGCAATGAGCAGTTCTTC. The variable domain in full, completed from reference TRBV9 and TRBJ2-1, reads DSGVTQTPKHLITATGQRVTLRCSPRSGDLSVYWYQQSLDQGLQFLIQYYNGEERAKGNILERFSAQQFPDLHSELNLSSLELGDSALYFCASSPKDRVRGNEQFFGPGTRLTVL.

The chain joins TRBV6-2 or TRBV6-3 to TRBJ1-1; D is unclear. The V end was cut by 6 bases, the J end by 7 bases, with 9 bases between. The CDR3 spans 11 residues. CDR1 is MNHEY and CDR2 is SVGEGT in the germline V gene. CDR3 DNA sequence: TGTGCCAGCAGCCACACAGTTGAAGCTTTCTTT. Residues: CASSHTVEAFF.

This sequence joins TRBV6-6 and TRBJ1-5; no clear D. There are 12 residues in the CDR3. Looked up from germline, CDR1 is MNHNY and CDR2 is SVGAGI (reference sequence). Trimming cost V 3 bases and J 7 bases, with 7 bases left between them. CDR3 in DNA: TGTGCCAGCAGTTATGGAAGCCAGCCCCAGCATTTT. Translating gives CASSYGSQPQHF.

The sample holds one count of this clone. CDR3 sequence reads: CASSLVPGMNTEAFF. CDR3 coding DNA: TGCGCCAGCAGCTTGGTACCAGGGATGAACACTGAAGCTTTCTTT. The rearrangement links TRBV5-1 to TRBJ1-1; tentative D call: TRBD1 (5 bases). Per the germline V gene, CDR1 is SGHRS and CDR2 is YFSETQ. The CDR3 extends over 15 amino acids. Trimming pared 0 bases from V and 0 bases from J, leaving 9 bases between. Complete variable domain (other parts from reference TRBV5-1 and TRBJ1-1): KAGVTQTPRYLIKTRGQQVTLSCSPISGHRSVSWYQQTPGQGLQFLFEYFSETQRNKGNFPGRFSGRQFSNSRSEMNVSTLELGDSALYLCASSLVPGMNTEAFFGQGTRLTVV.

V gene TRBV7-3 combines with J gene TRBJ1-2, with 7 positions matching TRBD1. Germline V gives CDR1 SGHTA, CDR2 FQGTGA. The CDR3 extends over 15 amino acids. J gave up 2 bases and V 4 bases, and 7 bases lay outside the gene matches. The chain's CDR3 is CASSYPTGSNYGYTF. In nucleotides, the CDR3 is TGTGCCAGCAGCTACCCGACAGGGAGCAACTATGGCTACACCTTC. Full variable domain (outside the CDR3, taken from reference TRBV7-3 and TRBJ1-2): GAGVSQTPSNKVTEKGKYVELRCDPISGHTALYWYRQSLGQGPEFLIYFQGTGAADDSGLPNDRFFAVRPEGSVSTLKIQRTERGDSAVYLCASSYPTGSNYGYTFGSGTRLTVV.